This T cell receptor beta chain is drawn from a study of T cells in Graves' hyperthyroidism and ophthalmopathy. On the study more broadly: Peripheral blood samples were taken at initial diagnosis, prior to any treatment. Findings of the study overall: Ophthalmopathy was identified by the model a median about six months ahead of onset. Most clonotypes expanded in the thyroid (above 0.001) were also present in blood.

There were TCR beta CDR3 regions amplified from RNA transcripts. Primed by the HTBI set, a first-round RT-PCR was run on the TCR CDR3. TCRdb independently ran MiXCR on the multiplex PCR reads; one entry per CDR3 protein. This sample yields under 200,000 distinct CDR3 sequences, of which 9.4% are seen a single time; roughly 23% belongs to the top ten. Germline V lookup: CDR1 DFQATT, CDR2 SNEGSKA (reference sequence). The CDR3 has 12 residues. V was shortened by 0 bases and J by 4 bases, with 5 bases between the two germline ends. This clonotype was recorded many times. Its antigen remains unidentified. V usage is TRBV20-1 and J usage is TRBJ2-3; D uncertain. This sequence originates from a woman aged 18-29 years with Graves' hyperthyroidism that later progressed to Graves' ophthalmopathy. The sequenced sample consisted of blood. This CDR3 reads CSARDYPDTQYF. CDR3 DNA sequence: TGCAGTGCTAGAGATTACCCAGATACGCAGTATTTT.